This T cell receptor beta chain was sequenced during a study of blood T cell repertoires in COVID-19. Profiling relied on immunoSEQ multiplex PCR, and the TCRdb table lists in-frame clones only, not all of them. The top ten clones hold roughly 5% of a sample with 200,000 or so clones, 80% to 85% of them seen once. Germline-derived CDR1 and CDR2 are SQVTM and ANQGSEA. The CDR3 has 12 residues. V was pared by 4 bases and J by 6 bases, with 13 bases between. The specimen was peripheral blood. J is TRBJ2-7 and V is TRBV29-1; D may be TRBD1 (7 bases). The receptor's source is a woman aged 25 to 39 with acute or convalescent COVID-19. The CDR3 protein is CSVAEGAGEQYF. Here the CDR3 DNA reads TGCAGCGTTGCGGAGGGGGCAGGCGAGCAGTACTTC.